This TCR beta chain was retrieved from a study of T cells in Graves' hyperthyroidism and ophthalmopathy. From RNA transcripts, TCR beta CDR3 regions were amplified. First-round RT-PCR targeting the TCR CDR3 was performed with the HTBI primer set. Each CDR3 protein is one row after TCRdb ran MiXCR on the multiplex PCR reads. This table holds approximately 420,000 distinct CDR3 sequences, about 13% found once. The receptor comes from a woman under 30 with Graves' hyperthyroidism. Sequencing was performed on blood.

The CDR3: CASSPTERELYNEQFF. In nucleotides, the CDR3 is TGTGCCAGCAGCCCCACGGAGCGGGAGCTTTACAATGAGCAGTTCTTC. This chain links TRBV9 with TRBJ2-1; 8 bases are a match to TRBD2. V shed 4 bases, J shed 4 bases, and the junction held 10 bases outside the gene matches. The CDR3 spans 16 residues. In germline, CDR1 is SGDLS, CDR2 YYNGEE.